The present entry profiles one T cell receptor (beta chain) with its context. These data originate in a study of blood T cell repertoires in COVID-19. The assay was immunoSEQ multiplex PCR, and TCRdb's table has in-frame clones only and misses some. The sample lists about 260,000 clones, roughly 82% occurring once. V gave up 2 bases and J gave up 6 bases, with 13 bases separating them. This CDR3 is built from 14 residues. In germline, CDR1 is SGHTA, CDR2 FQGNSA. Sequences were obtained from PBMCs or T cells enriched from blood (not recorded which). J is TRBJ1-1 and V is TRBV7-2; D is possibly TRBD1 (6 bases). This clonotype was sampled from a woman between 45 and 60 years old who had recovered from COVID-19. CDR3 coding DNA: TGTGCCAGCAGCTTATCGGGACACGGATCTGAAGCTTTCTTT. Residues: CASSLSGHGSEAFF.